The 24 T cell receptor beta chains below all came from one sample that was sequenced in a study of human thymus T cells. From resections taken during corrective heart surgery, the thymus tissue was obtained. Clones were sequenced by immunoSEQ multiplex PCR, and TCRdb holds only the in-frame ones, with some missing. The sample includes about 78,000 clones, 90% to 97% seen only once; the top ten take 0.031%. The specimen sequenced was thymus tissue. The receptors here all came from a boy under two years old with a congenital heart defect but otherwise immunologically healthy.

The sample holds a few counts of this clone. The CDR3 coding sequence is TGTGCCAGCCGGGACAGCACGGGCTACACCTTC. This codes for CASRDSTGYTF. The rearrangement joins TRBV19 to TRBJ1-2; 7 bases align to TRBD1. V lost 9 bases to trimming and J lost 8 bases; unmatched junction nucleotides: 6. The CDR3 extends over 11 amino acids. Germline CDR1 reads LNHDA; CDR2 reads SQIVND (reference sequence). Full variable domain (outside the CDR3, taken from reference TRBV19 and TRBJ1-2): DGGITQSPKYLFRKEGQNVTLSCEQNLNHDAMYWYRQDPGQGLRLIYYSQIVNDFQKGDIAEGYSVSREKKESFPLTVTSAQKNPTAFYLCASRDSTGYTFGSGTRLTVV.

V gene TRBV30 combines with J gene TRBJ1-5; D gene uncertain. The CDR3 runs 15 residues. Germline V lookup: CDR1 GTSNPN, CDR2 SVGIG (reference sequence). V was cut by 1 base and J by 4 bases, with 14 bases left in between. Here the CDR3 reads CAWSEPNSGNQPQHF. CDR3 nucleotide sequence: TGTGCCTGGAGTGAGCCTAATTCTGGGAATCAGCCCCAGCATTTT.

The chain joins TRBV11-2 to TRBJ1-1; no clear D. This CDR3 has 14 residues. Trimming left V 1 base short and J 1 base short, with 7 bases between. Germline V gene lookup returns CDR1 SGHAT and CDR2 FQNNGV. The CDR3 bases are TGTGCCAGCAGCTTAGCACCCAAGAACACTGAAGCTTTCTTT. This encodes CASSLAPKNTEAFF.

The rearrangement joins TRBV28 to TRBJ2-7; 11 nucleotides align to TRBD1. V shed 8 bases, J shed 2 bases, and the junction held 14 bases outside the gene matches. Germline assignment: CDR1 MDHEN and CDR2 SYDVKM. This CDR3 spans 17 amino acids. This chain's CDR3 is CASSPGQGGVVTYEQYF. The CDR3 bases are TGTGCCAGCTCCCCGGGACAGGGGGGGGTAGTGACCTACGAGCAGTACTTC.

The J gene is TRBJ1-4, the V gene TRBV9, with D possibly matching TRBD1 (5 bases). There are 15 residues in the CDR3. Trimming took 3 bases from V and 3 from J, leaving 12 bases between them. CDR1 is SGDLS and CDR2 is YYNGEE in the germline V gene. CDR3 DNA: TGTGCCAGCAGCGCCCTTTGGGGGGCTAATGAAAAACTGTTTTTT. This encodes CASSALWGANEKLFF.

The genes are TRBV10-1 and TRBJ2-7; unclear D gene. Per germline, CDR1 WNHNN and CDR2 SYGVQD (reference sequence). Trimming removed 6 bases from V and 3 bases from J, with 9 bases in between. The length of the CDR3 is 12 residues. DNA for the CDR3: TGCGCCAGCAGGTCCCCCTACTACGAGCAGTACTTC. This translates into CASRSPYYEQYF.

The CDR3 loop reads CASSTGPHQPQHF. The CDR3 DNA follows: TGTGCCAGCAGTACAGGTCCGCATCAGCCCCAGCATTTT. This chain uses TRBV28 with TRBJ1-5, with D tentatively TRBD1 (5 bases). The CDR3 length is 13 residues. V shed 5 bases and J shed 5 bases, with 10 bases lying between them. Germline V lookup: CDR1 MDHEN, CDR2 SYDVKM.

The chain links TRBV1 to TRBJ2-1. TRBV1 is termed a pseudogene. The CDR3 length is 14 residues. The DNA for the CDR3 is TGCACCAGCAGCCAAGAAGCCCCGTCGGCGGAGCAGTTCTTC. This translates into CTSSQEAPSAEQFF.

The chain joins TRBV28 to TRBJ1-5, with D perhaps matching TRBD1 (6 bases). The CDR3 runs to 16 residues. Trimming removed 6 bases at V and 2 bases at J, with 17 bases between. From germline, CDR1 is MDHEN and CDR2 SYDVKM. CDR3 loop: CASSPRGSYRNQPQHF. CDR3 coding DNA: TGTGCCAGCAGCCCAAGGGGGTCATATCGCAATCAGCCCCAGCATTTT.

The rearrangement links TRBV30 to TRBJ1-2; D unclear. The CDR3 length is 17 residues. Trimming stripped 1 base from V and 8 bases from J, with 26 bases between. The germline V gene encodes CDR1 GTSNPN and CDR2 SVGIG (reference sequence). CDR3 amino acids: CAWSATPEPPPPPGYTF. CDR3 sequence (DNA): TGTGCCTGGAGTGCCACGCCGGAACCCCCCCCACCGCCGGGCTACACCTTC.

The rearrangement joins TRBV5-6 to TRBJ1-2, with 12 bases that match TRBD1. Germline CDR1 reads SGHDT; CDR2 reads YYEEEE. The V gene end was trimmed by 4 bases and the J gene end by 7 bases; junction bases not matched to a gene: 14. The length of the CDR3 is 17 residues. The CDR3 DNA reads as TGTGCCAGCAGCGTAGGGACAGGGGGCAAATACCGGGTTGGCTACACCTTC. Translation: CASSVGTGGKYRVGYTF.

The chain has TRBV10-3 and TRBJ2-3, with 8 bases matching TRBD2. Germline V gives CDR1 ENHRY, CDR2 SYGVKD. This CDR3 is 16 amino acids long. J was trimmed by 0 bases and V by 11 bases; bases with no gene match: 13. The CDR3 coding sequence is TGTGCCGTGAGAAGCGGGAGCGCCACTAGCACAGATACGCAGTATTTT. Its protein product is CAVRSGSATSTDTQYF.

The chain's CDR3 is CSVTRVSHPDTIYF. The CDR3 DNA follows: TGCAGCGTTACTCGGGTTTCTCATCCGGACACCATATATTTT. The chain combines TRBV29-1 with TRBJ1-3; D not resolved. Per the germline V gene, CDR1 is SQVTM and CDR2 is ANQGSEA. This CDR3 spans 14 amino acids. The germline V and J ends were trimmed by 5 bases and 8 bases, with 19 bases remaining between them.

This chain joins TRBV7-2 and TRBJ1-1; a weak D match, TRBD1 (6 bases). The CDR3 loop spans 13 amino acids. CDR1 SGHTA and CDR2 FQGNSA come from the germline V gene. Trimming left V 5 bases short and J 2 bases short, with 9 bases between. This CDR3 is CASSQGPNTEAFF. CDR3 nucleotide sequence: TGTGCCAGCAGCCAGGGGCCAAACACTGAAGCTTTCTTT.

The V and J genes are TRBV5-1 and TRBJ1-3; D unresolved. The length of the CDR3 is 16 residues. V lost 2 bases and J lost 2, with 14 bases in between. Germline CDR1 is SGHRS and CDR2 is YFSETQ. This chain's CDR3 is CASSFTFGRPGNTIYF. CDR3 in DNA: TGCGCCAGCAGCTTTACATTCGGACGTCCTGGAAACACCATATATTTT.

This chain connects TRBV4-1 to TRBJ2-1; possibly TRBD1 or TRBD2 for D (6 bases each). Per germline, CDR1 MGHRA and CDR2 YSYEKL. The CDR3 spans 15 residues. The V end lost 4 bases, the J end lost 4 bases, and 14 bases lay between the germline ends. The CDR3 nucleotides read TGCGCCAGCAGCCCGGGGGCCCCTTATTACAATGAGCAGTTCTTC. Amino acids: CASSPGAPYYNEQFF.

The chain combines TRBV5-4 with TRBJ1-3, with D unclear. This CDR3 is 15 amino acids long. The germline gives CDR1 SGHNT, CDR2 YYREEE (reference sequence). The V and J ends lost 3 bases and 2 bases respectively, with 12 bases between them. DNA for the CDR3: TGTGCCAGCAGCTCGGACGGAAGCCCTGGAAACACCATATATTTT. The encoded protein is CASSSDGSPGNTIYF.

The chain combines TRBV29-1 with TRBJ2-3; a possible D gene is TRBD1 (5 bases). V lost 3 bases, J lost 3 bases, and 16 bases lay in between. Germline V gene lookup returns CDR1 SQVTM and CDR2 ANQGSEA. The CDR3 extends over 15 amino acids. CDR3 sequence: CSVDLGADLTDTQYF. DNA for the CDR3: TGCAGCGTTGATCTAGGGGCAGATTTAACAGATACGCAGTATTTT.

V gene TRBV4-3 combines with J gene TRBJ2-7, with a tentative D call TRBD1 (7 bases). Germline V lookup: CDR1 LGHNA, CDR2 YSLEER. The V gene lost 3 bases and the J gene lost 7 bases, with 16 bases spanning the gap. The CDR3 consists of 14 residues. CDR3 coding DNA: TGCGCCAGCAGCCACGGTGGGCAGGGGGGAGAGCAGTACTTC. Translated, it gives CASSHGGQGGEQYF.

This clone was detected once. CDR3 DNA sequence: TGTGCCAGCAGCTTAGAGGAGTGGGACAGCTACGAGCAGTACTTC. It codes for CASSLEEWDSYEQYF. This chain uses TRBV11-1 with TRBJ2-7; 7 bases match TRBD1. V shed 1 base, J shed 3 bases, and the junction held 6 bases outside the gene matches. Germline assignment: CDR1 SGHAT and CDR2 FQDESV (reference sequence). This CDR3 has 15 residues.

This clone has only one observation. This chain joins TRBV4-3 and TRBJ1-2, with D maybe TRBD1 (6 bases). CDR1 and CDR2 from the germline V gene are LGHNA and YSLEER. V shed 0 bases and J shed 8 bases, with 13 bases lying between them. The CDR3 extends over 14 amino acids. The CDR3 DNA sequence: TGCGCCAGCAGCCAAGATTTGGCAGGGGACGGCTACACCTTC. This encodes CASSQDLAGDGYTF.

The chain combines TRBV28 with TRBJ1-2; 7 nucleotides align to TRBD1. There are 14 residues in the CDR3. After removal of 5 bases from V and 0 bases from J, the junction contained 3 bases not matched to a gene. Germline-derived CDR1 and CDR2 are MDHEN and SYDVKM. The CDR3 nucleotides are TGTGCCAGCAGTGTGACAGGGCCTAACTATGGCTACACCTTC. Its translation: CASSVTGPNYGYTF.

The rearrangement links TRBV28 to TRBJ2-5; D possibly corresponds to TRBD2 (6 bases). CDR1 and CDR2 from the germline V gene are MDHEN and SYDVKM. There are 13 residues in the CDR3. Trimming took 4 bases from V and 7 from J, leaving 13 bases between them. CDR3 region: CASSCGESVTQYF. CDR3 coding DNA: TGTGCCAGCAGTTGCGGGGAGAGTGTGACCCAGTACTTC.

The rearrangement uses TRBV10-3 and TRBJ1-4; 7 nucleotides match TRBD1. This CDR3 region has 14 residues. The V and J ends lost 6 bases and 8 bases, in that order; junction bases with no gene match: 9. CDR1 and CDR2 from the germline V gene are ENHRY and SYGVKD. For the CDR3, the DNA is TGTGCCATCAGCCAAGACAGGGATCAGGAAAAACTGTTTTTT. Translating gives CAISQDRDQEKLFF.